These 26 T cell receptor beta chains came from one sample sequenced in a study of shared clonotypes between healthy human individuals. The data were produced by immunoSEQ multiplex PCR, yet TCRdb's version contains in-frame clones alone and is incomplete. The sample consists of 2.5 million or so clones, approximately 94% of them appearing once. Sequencing was done on a sample of naive CD4+ T cells sorted from blood. Specified subset: CD45RA+ positively selected. The receptors were gathered from a man aged 18 to 29 in good health.

The CDR3: CASSLEGPGKSPLHF. CDR3 sequence (DNA): TGCGCCAGCAGCTTGGAAGGACCAGGGAAATCACCCCTCCACTTT. V is TRBV5-1 and J is TRBJ1-6; perhaps TRBD1 as D (5 bases). Trimming left V 0 bases short and J 10 bases short, with 14 bases between. In germline, CDR1 is SGHRS, CDR2 YFSETQ. The length of the CDR3 is 15 residues.

The CDR3 coding sequence is TGTGCCAGCAGTGTTTTGGGTTTAACTAATGAAAAACTGTTTTTT. Translating it yields CASSVLGLTNEKLFF. V is TRBV2 and J is TRBJ1-4; D gene uncertain. This CDR3 is 15 amino acids long. Germline loops: CDR1 SNHLY, CDR2 FYNNEI. Trimming removed 4 bases from V and 1 base from J, with 10 bases in between. The variable domain in full, with the rest retrieved from reference TRBV2 and TRBJ1-4, is EPEVTQTPSHQVTQMGQEVILRCVPISNHLYFYWYRQILGQKVEFLVSFYNNEISEKSEIFDDQFSVERPDGSNFTLKIRSTKLEDSAMYFCASSVLGLTNEKLFFGSGTQLSVL.

This clone showed up just once. In DNA, the CDR3 is TGTGCCAGCAGCGTAGGTGGGGGAGGAAAAACAGATACGCAGTATTTT. Protein product: CASSVGGGGKTDTQYF. The rearrangement uses TRBV9 and TRBJ2-3; weak D call: TRBD2 (6 bases). V was clipped by 0 bases and J by 3 bases, with 14 bases between them. The CDR3 runs 16 residues. Germline CDR1 reads SGDLS; CDR2 reads YYNGEE.

The chain is built from TRBV4-2 and TRBJ2-7; TRBD2 agrees at 10 bases. The CDR3 runs 16 residues. From germline, CDR1 is LGHNA and CDR2 YNFKEQ. V shed 3 bases, J shed 5 bases, and the junction held 10 bases outside the gene matches. CDR3 amino acids: CASSHLIAGGSHEQYF. CDR3 DNA: TGTGCCAGCAGCCATCTCATAGCGGGGGGAAGCCACGAGCAGTACTTC.

The chain joins TRBV5-1 to TRBJ2-3; possibly TRBD2 for D (6 bases). Germline CDR1 is SGHRS and CDR2 is YFSETQ. Between the trimmed V and J ends, which lost 1 base and 5 bases, there was a span of 20 bases. The CDR3 has 17 residues. The CDR3 DNA sequence: TGCGCCAGCAGCTTGTTCTGGGACTTCGCAGCGGGAGATACGCAGTATTTT. Protein product: CASSLFWDFAAGDTQYF.

The table lists this clone with a few counts. The junction departs from germline at one end; a sequencing error may be responsible. The V and J genes are TRBV11-1 and TRBJ2-1; D ambiguous. Germline loops: CDR1 SGHAT, CDR2 FQDESV (reference sequence). The CDR3 has 11 amino acids. For the CDR3, the DNA is TGTGCCAGCAGCTCCAACAATGAGCAGTTCTTC. Amino acids: CASSSNNEQFF.

The chain is built from TRBV4-1 and TRBJ2-7; 12 nucleotides match TRBD1. The V gene's germline CDR1 is MGHRA and CDR2 YSYEKL. J was trimmed by 6 bases and V by 0 bases; bases with no gene match: 3. There are 15 residues in the CDR3. The CDR3 DNA reads as TGCGCCAGCAGCCAAGAAGGGACAGGGGGCGCCGAGCAGTACTTC. This codes for CASSQEGTGGAEQYF.

The chain has TRBV30 and TRBJ2-7, with 7 bases aligning to TRBD1. CDR3 length: 14 residues. Germline CDR1 GTSNPN, CDR2 SVGIG (reference sequence). Trimming at V came to 1 base and at J to 5 bases, leaving 8 bases not matched to a gene. The CDR3 sequence is CAWSGGRGLDEQYF. The CDR3 bases are TGTGCCTGGAGTGGGGGTAGGGGGCTCGACGAGCAGTACTTC.

The CDR3 DNA sequence: TGTGCCAGCAGAGGCGACAGGGGTAGCAATCAGCCCCAGCATTTT. It specifies CASRGDRGSNQPQHF. The rearrangement uses TRBV2 and TRBJ1-5; 8 bases are shared with TRBD1. V shed 6 bases and J 0 bases; nucleotides not matched to a gene: 4. In germline, CDR1 is SNHLY, CDR2 FYNNEI. The CDR3 is 15 amino acids. Full variable domain (rest looked up from reference TRBV2 and TRBJ1-5): EPEVTQTPSHQVTQMGQEVILRCVPISNHLYFYWYRQILGQKVEFLVSFYNNEISEKSEIFDDQFSVERPDGSNFTLKIRSTKLEDSAMYFCASRGDRGSNQPQHFGDGTRLSIL.

The count of this clone is one. The chain couples TRBV6-6 to TRBJ1-3; D is ambiguous. Germline CDR1 and CDR2: MNHNY and SVGAGI (reference sequence). The CDR3 contains 12 residues. The germline V and J ends were trimmed by 6 bases and 2 bases, with 5 bases remaining between them. Here the CDR3 DNA reads TGTGCCAGCAGACCTACTGGAAACACCATATATTTT. Its protein product is CASRPTGNTIYF.

The chain has TRBV4-3 and TRBJ2-5; 7 nucleotides align to TRBD2. V lost 1 base, J lost 2 bases, and 7 bases stayed unmatched. The V gene's germline CDR1 is LGHNA and CDR2 YSLEER. The length of the CDR3 is 16 residues. The DNA for the CDR3 is TGCGCCAGCAGCCAAGGAAGTTCTAGCGGTCAAGAGACCCAGTACTTC. This translates into CASSQGSSSGQETQYF.

The chain recombines TRBV6-5 with TRBJ2-1; 8 bases align to TRBD2. In germline, CDR1 is MNHEY, CDR2 SVGAGI. CDR3 length: 11 residues. V was pared by 6 bases and J by 9 bases, with 1 base of the junction left unmatched. The DNA for the CDR3 is TGTGCCAGCAGACGGGAGGGTGAGCAGTTCTTC. Its protein product is CASRREGEQFF.

This chain joins TRBV5-1 and TRBJ2-1; TRBD2 agrees at 13 bases. CDR1 is SGHRS, CDR2 YFSETQ, per germline. The CDR3 loop spans 15 amino acids. The trim removed 2 bases at V and 9 bases at J, leaving 5 bases unmatched. The CDR3 nucleotides are TGCGCCAGCAGCTTACTAGCGGGAGGGGTCGGTGAGCAGTTCTTC. Translation: CASSLLAGGVGEQFF. The variable domain in full, with the rest retrieved from reference TRBV5-1 and TRBJ2-1, is KAGVTQTPRYLIKTRGQQVTLSCSPISGHRSVSWYQQTPGQGLQFLFEYFSETQRNKGNFPGRFSGRQFSNSRSEMNVSTLELGDSALYLCASSLLAGGVGEQFFGPGTRLTVL.

The CDR3 reads CASSGRGEQFF. DNA of the CDR3: TGTGCCAGCAGTGGGAGAGGTGAGCAGTTCTTC. The V and J genes are TRBV6-1 and TRBJ2-1; D is uncertain. Trimming removed 4 bases at V and 9 bases at J, with 7 bases between. The CDR3 spans 11 residues. Germline CDR1 MNHNS, CDR2 SASEGT.

This chain joins TRBV6-1 and TRBJ2-7; maybe TRBD1 (5 bases). Trimming shortened V by 6 bases and J by 2 bases, and 11 bases separated the two germline ends. Germline V gives CDR1 MNHNS, CDR2 SASEGT. The CDR3 is made up of 13 amino acids. The CDR3 region has the DNA TGTGCCAGCAGCCCGAAGACAGCCTACGAGCAGTACTTC. Translating gives CASSPKTAYEQYF.

The chain recombines TRBV2 with TRBJ1-2; D is perhaps TRBD1 (5 bases). This CDR3 has 15 residues. V shed 6 bases and J shed 1 base, with 15 bases lying between them. Germline lookup yields CDR1 SNHLY and CDR2 FYNNEI. CDR3 sequence reads: CASSLPGLHNYGYTF. The CDR3 DNA sequence: TGTGCCAGCAGCCTCCCGGGACTCCATAACTATGGCTACACCTTC. The variable domain in full, with the rest retrieved from reference TRBV2 and TRBJ1-2, is EPEVTQTPSHQVTQMGQEVILRCVPISNHLYFYWYRQILGQKVEFLVSFYNNEISEKSEIFDDQFSVERPDGSNFTLKIRSTKLEDSAMYFCASSLPGLHNYGYTFGSGTRLTVV.

A note on this clone: In the same sample, other DNA sequences code for this CDR3. The chain joins TRBV5-1 to TRBJ1-6; the match to TRBD1 covers 7 bases. Germline CDR1 SGHRS, CDR2 YFSETQ. Losses at the gene ends were 0 bases for V and 10 bases for J; bases not matched to a gene: 7. This CDR3 has 15 residues. The CDR3 DNA reads TGCGCCAGCAGCTTGGAGGGGCAGGGGGGATCACCCCTCCACTTT. Its translation is CASSLEGQGGSPLHF.

CDR3 DNA sequence: TGTGCCAGCAGCTCCCTAATAGTGGGTGTGGACATTCAGTACTTC. This gives the protein CASSSLIVGVDIQYF. The chain employs TRBV7-9 and TRBJ2-4; D gene uncertain. CDR1 SEHNR and CDR2 FQNEAQ come from the germline V gene (reference sequence). The CDR3 sequence is 15 residues long. Trimming removed 4 bases from V and 8 bases from J, with 18 bases in between.

V gene TRBV2 combines with J gene TRBJ2-5; D is unresolved. The germline gives CDR1 SNHLY, CDR2 FYNNEI. The ends were cut back, 4 bases at V and 0 bases at J, with 6 bases in the middle. The CDR3 sequence is 13 residues long. The CDR3 coding sequence is TGTGCCAGCAGTGTGCCATACCAAGAGACCCAGTACTTC. Translation gives CASSVPYQETQYF.

Written as DNA, the CDR3 is TGTGCCAGTAGGAACAGGGGAAACAATGAGCAGTTCTTC. Translated, it gives CASRNRGNNEQFF. The chain recombines TRBV19 with TRBJ2-1, with 7 bases identical to TRBD1. V shed 6 bases, J shed 5 bases, and the junction held 4 bases outside the gene matches. This CDR3 is built from 13 residues. CDR1 and CDR2 (germline): LNHDA, SQIVND (reference sequence). The entire variable domain, with the rest obtained from reference TRBV19 and TRBJ2-1, is as follows: DGGITQSPKYLFRKEGQNVTLSCEQNLNHDAMYWYRQDPGQGLRLIYYSQIVNDFQKGDIAEGYSVSREKKESFPLTVTSAQKNPTAFYLCASRNRGNNEQFFGPGTRLTVL.

The chain joins TRBV5-6 to TRBJ2-6; D is unclear. Germline CDR1 and CDR2: SGHDT and YYEEEE. Trimming cost V 7 bases and J 3 bases, with 11 bases left between them. The CDR3 sequence is 14 residues long. CDR3 residues: CASHWVDGANVLTF. DNA of the CDR3: TGTGCCAGCCACTGGGTGGATGGGGCCAACGTCCTGACTTTC. Together with reference TRBV5-6 and TRBJ2-6, the CDR3 gives the full variable domain: DAGVTQSPTHLIKTRGQQVTLRCSPKSGHDTVSWYQQALGQGPQFIFQYYEEEERQRGNFPDRFSGHQFPNYSSELNVNALLLGDSALYLCASHWVDGANVLTFGAGSRLTVL.

The chain combines TRBV11-2 with TRBJ1-3; possible D gene TRBD1, 5 bases. The V and J ends lost 2 bases and 1 base respectively, with 15 bases between them. CDR1 and CDR2 from the germline V gene are SGHAT and FQNNGV. This CDR3 region has 17 residues. The CDR3 loop reads CASSLQPQTASGNTIYF. The CDR3 DNA sequence: TGTGCCAGCAGCTTACAACCTCAGACAGCTTCTGGAAACACCATATATTTT.

Comments on this clone: The same CDR3 can be traced to other DNA sequences in this sample. This chain uses TRBV7-2 with TRBJ2-1, with 14 nucleotides matching TRBD2. Germline V gene lookup returns CDR1 SGHTA and CDR2 FQGNSA. V trimming: 5 bases; J trimming: 5 bases; junction bases outside the gene matches: 8. The CDR3 loop spans 17 amino acids. The DNA of the CDR3 is TGTGCCAGCAGCCCCGGGACTAGCGGGAGTCCCCACAATGAGCAGTTCTTC. This codes for CASSPGTSGSPHNEQFF.

The chain couples TRBV28 to TRBJ2-7; 13 nucleotides line up with TRBD2. The CDR3 has 16 amino acids. V shed 6 bases, J shed 6 bases, and the junction held 11 bases outside the gene matches. Germline V lookup: CDR1 MDHEN, CDR2 SYDVKM. Here the CDR3 reads CASRVQGLAGSGEQYF. The DNA of the CDR3 is TGTGCCAGCAGGGTGCAGGGACTAGCGGGATCGGGCGAGCAGTACTTC. Based on the CDR3 plus reference TRBV28 and TRBJ2-7, the full variable domain is DVKVTQSSRYLVKRTGEKVFLECVQDMDHENMFWYRQDPGLGLRLIYFSYDVKMKEKGDIPEGYSVSREKKERFSLILESASTNQTSMYLCASRVQGLAGSGEQYFGPGTRLTVT.

This clone was counted a single time. The rearrangement uses TRBV7-6 and TRBJ2-2; D is ambiguous. This CDR3 region has 16 residues. Germline V gene sequence: CDR1 SGHVS, CDR2 FNYEAQ. V dropped 2 bases and J dropped 2 bases, with 12 bases sitting between them. This CDR3 is CASSLSPGSNTGELFF. The CDR3 DNA reads TGTGCCAGCAGCTTATCCCCGGGCTCCAACACCGGGGAGCTGTTTTTT.

The genes are TRBV18 and TRBJ2-3; the D gene is possibly TRBD1 (5 bases). This CDR3 is 16 amino acids long. Germline-derived CDR1 and CDR2 are KGHSH and LQKENI. V lost 4 bases to trimming and J lost 6 bases, with 20 bases between them. The CDR3 nucleotides are TGTGCCAGCTCACGCACGAGCGTGGGGCTAGGGGATACGCAGTATTTT. Encoded protein: CASSRTSVGLGDTQYF.